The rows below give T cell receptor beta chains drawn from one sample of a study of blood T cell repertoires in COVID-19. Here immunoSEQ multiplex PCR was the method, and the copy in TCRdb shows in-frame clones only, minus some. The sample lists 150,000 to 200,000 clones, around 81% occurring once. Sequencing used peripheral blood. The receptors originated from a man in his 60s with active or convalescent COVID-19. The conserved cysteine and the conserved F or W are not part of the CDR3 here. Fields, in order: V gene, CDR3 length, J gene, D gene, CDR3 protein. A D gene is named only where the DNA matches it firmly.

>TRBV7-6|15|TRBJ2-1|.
ASSIRGGPRSYNEQF
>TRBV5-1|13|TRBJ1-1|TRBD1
ASSLGGTGNTEAF
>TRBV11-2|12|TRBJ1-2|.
ASSPGRGATGYT
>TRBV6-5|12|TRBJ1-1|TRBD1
ASTKQGMNTEAF
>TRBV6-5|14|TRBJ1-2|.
ASSYSSGRAFFGYT
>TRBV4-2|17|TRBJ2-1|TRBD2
ASSPTFAGLAGGSNEQF
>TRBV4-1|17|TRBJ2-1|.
ASSQDPLIPRTSYNEQF
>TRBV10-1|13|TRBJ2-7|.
ASSEGLGAAYEQY
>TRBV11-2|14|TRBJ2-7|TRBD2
ASSLDLLAGAHEQY
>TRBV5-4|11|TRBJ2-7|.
ASRGGARYEQY
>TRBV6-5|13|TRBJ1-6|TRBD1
ASSPQGLGNSPLH
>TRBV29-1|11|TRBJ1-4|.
SVRRGADEKLF
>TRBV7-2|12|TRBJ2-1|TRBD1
ASSEGQLWGEQF
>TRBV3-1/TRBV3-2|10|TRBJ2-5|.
ASSPQSGTQY
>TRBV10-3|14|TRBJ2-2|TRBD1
AIRRGQGADTGELF
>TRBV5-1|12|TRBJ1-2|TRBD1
ASSLVQGADGYT
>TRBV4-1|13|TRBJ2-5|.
ASSRQSAGWETQY
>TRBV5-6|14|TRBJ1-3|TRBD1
ASTRGTGGPGNTIY
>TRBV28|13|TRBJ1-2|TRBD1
ASSPRGRGQKGYT
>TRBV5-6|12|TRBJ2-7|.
ASSPRGGAYEQY
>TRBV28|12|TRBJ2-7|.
ASSSTSMSYEQY
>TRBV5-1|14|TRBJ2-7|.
ASSDRDWGGTYEQY
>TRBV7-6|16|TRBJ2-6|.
ASSLEQGQSSGANVLT
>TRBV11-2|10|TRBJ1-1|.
ASSLAGGKAF
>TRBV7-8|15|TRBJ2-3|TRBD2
ASSLRSTSGGTDTQY
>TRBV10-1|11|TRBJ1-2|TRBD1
ASSPGGSYGYT
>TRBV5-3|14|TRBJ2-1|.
ARSRDTRSSYNEQF
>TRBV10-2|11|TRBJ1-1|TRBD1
ASSGQGATEAF